This T cell receptor beta chain originates from a study of blood T cell repertoires in COVID-19. At the level of the study: Spain, Italy and the United States supplied samples that represented acute and convalescent COVID-19. The cDNA or gDNA used as material had been derived from T cells, B-cell-depleted T cells, or PBMCs.

In the original workflow: Nucleated cell number was recorded as an estimate derived from reference gene primer amplification. TCRdb's table, derived via immunoSEQ multiplex PCR, lists solely in-frame clones and lacks some. That table furnishes V, J and clone size, whereas the DNA furnished D and trimming. The profile shows some 260,000 clones, under 85% of them singletons. V lost 4 bases to trimming and J lost 2 bases; unmatched junction nucleotides: 14. Germline CDR1 and CDR2: SGHNT and YYREEE (reference sequence). The CDR3 spans 18 residues. The specimen was peripheral blood. This receptor was taken from a woman between 40 and 50 years old with active or convalescent COVID-19. V usage is TRBV5-4 and J usage is TRBJ2-3; the match to TRBD2 covers 9 bases. CDR3 residues: CASSPQLAGRPHTDTQYF. The CDR3 DNA is TGTGCCAGCAGCCCACAGCTAGCGGGGAGGCCTCACACAGATACGCAGTATTTT.